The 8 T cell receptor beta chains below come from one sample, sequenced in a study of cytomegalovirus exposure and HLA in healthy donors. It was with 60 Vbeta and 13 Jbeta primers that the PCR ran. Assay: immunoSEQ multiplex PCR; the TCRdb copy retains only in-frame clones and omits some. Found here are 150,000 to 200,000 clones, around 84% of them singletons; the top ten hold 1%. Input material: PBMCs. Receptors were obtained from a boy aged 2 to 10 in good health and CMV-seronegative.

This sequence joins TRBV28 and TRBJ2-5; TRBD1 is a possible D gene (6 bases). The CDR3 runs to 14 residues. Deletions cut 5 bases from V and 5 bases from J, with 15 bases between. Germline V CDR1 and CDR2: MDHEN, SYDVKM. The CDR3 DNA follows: TGTGCCAGCAGTCCCCAGGGGTTGGGGGAGACCCAGTACTTC. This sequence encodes CASSPQGLGETQYF.

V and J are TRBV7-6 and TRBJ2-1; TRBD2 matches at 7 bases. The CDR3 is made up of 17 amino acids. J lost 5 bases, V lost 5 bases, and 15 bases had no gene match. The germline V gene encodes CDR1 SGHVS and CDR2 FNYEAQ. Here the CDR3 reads CASSHGAETSTNNEQFF. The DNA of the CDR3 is TGTGCCAGCAGCCATGGAGCCGAGACTAGCACAAACAATGAGCAGTTCTTC.

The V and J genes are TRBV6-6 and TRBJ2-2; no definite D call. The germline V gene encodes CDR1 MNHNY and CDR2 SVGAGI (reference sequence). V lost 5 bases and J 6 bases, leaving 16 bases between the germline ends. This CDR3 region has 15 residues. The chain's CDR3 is CASSPLVVVAGELFF. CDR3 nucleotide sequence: TGTGCCAGCAGTCCGCTAGTAGTAGTGGCCGGGGAGCTGTTTTTT.

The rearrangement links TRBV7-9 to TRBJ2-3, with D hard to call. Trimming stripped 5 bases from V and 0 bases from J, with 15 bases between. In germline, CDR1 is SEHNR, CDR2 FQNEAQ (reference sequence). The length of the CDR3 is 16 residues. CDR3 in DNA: TGTGCCAGCAGCCCCATCGCGAACCCAAGCACAGATACGCAGTATTTT. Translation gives CASSPIANPSTDTQYF.

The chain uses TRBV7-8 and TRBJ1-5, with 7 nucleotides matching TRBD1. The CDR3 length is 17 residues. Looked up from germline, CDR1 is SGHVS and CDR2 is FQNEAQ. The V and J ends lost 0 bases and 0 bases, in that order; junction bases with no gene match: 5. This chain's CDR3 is CASSLARQGYSNQPQHF. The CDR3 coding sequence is TGTGCCAGCAGCTTAGCGAGACAGGGTTATAGCAATCAGCCCCAGCATTTT. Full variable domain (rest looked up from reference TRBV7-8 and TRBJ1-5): GAGVSQSPRYKVAKRGQDVALRCDPISGHVSLFWYQQALGQGPEFLTYFQNEAQLDKSGLPSDRFFAERPEGSVSTLKIQRTQQEDSAVYLCASSLARQGYSNQPQHFGDGTRLSIL.

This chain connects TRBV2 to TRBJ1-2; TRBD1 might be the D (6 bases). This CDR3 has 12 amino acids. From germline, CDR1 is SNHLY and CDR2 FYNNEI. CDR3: CPSGDRFYGYTF. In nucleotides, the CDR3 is TGTCCCTCAGGGGACCGGTTTTATGGCTACACCTTC.

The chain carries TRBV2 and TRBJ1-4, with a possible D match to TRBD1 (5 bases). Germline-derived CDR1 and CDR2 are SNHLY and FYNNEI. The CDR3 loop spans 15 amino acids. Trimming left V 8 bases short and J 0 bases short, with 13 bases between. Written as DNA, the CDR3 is TGTGCCAGCGGGGGGAATCTTGCAACTAATGAAAAACTGTTTTTT. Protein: CASGGNLATNEKLFF.

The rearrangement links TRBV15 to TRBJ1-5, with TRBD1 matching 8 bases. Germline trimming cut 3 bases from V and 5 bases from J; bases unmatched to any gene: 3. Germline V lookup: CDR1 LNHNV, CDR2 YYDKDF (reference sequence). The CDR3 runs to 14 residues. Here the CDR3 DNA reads TGTGCCACCAGCAGCGGACAGGGCCATCAGCCCCAGCATTTT. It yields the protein CATSSGQGHQPQHF.